This T cell receptor (beta chain) came from a study of CD8+ T cells in alopecia areata. Documented treatment: oral pan-JAK inhibitor, 5-10 mg twice daily. RNA was extracted and reverse transcribed into cDNA as the sequencing template. Here immunoSEQ multiplex PCR was the method, and the copy in TCRdb shows in-frame clones only, minus some. The table has approximately 210,000 clones, 64% seen once. This clone showed up just a few times. The CDR3 loop spans 11 amino acids. Trimming removed 5 bases from V and 6 bases from J, with 10 bases in between. Germline lookup yields CDR1 SQVTM and CDR2 ANQGSEA. The clonotype was recovered from a human donor with alopecia areata. The sample here was CD4+ T cells sorted from blood, taken at week 4, from a patient treated with tofacitinib. The chain employs TRBV29-1 and TRBJ1-2; D is uncertain. The CDR3 here is CSVYPVDGYTF. CDR3 DNA sequence: TGCAGCGTTTACCCGGTCGATGGCTACACCTTC. The full variable domain, its missing parts supplied by reference TRBV29-1 and TRBJ1-2, is SAVISQKPSRDICQRGTSLTIQCQVDSQVTMMFWYRQQPGQSLTLIATANQGSEATYESGFVIDKFPISRPNLTFSTLTVSNMSPEDSSIYLCSVYPVDGYTFGSGTRLTVV.